The 17 T cell receptor beta chains below were found in one sample sequenced in a study of T cells in Graves' hyperthyroidism and ophthalmopathy. Researchers took RNA transcripts and amplified the TCR beta CDR3 regions from them. The study used the HTBI primer set for a first-round RT-PCR of the TCR CDR3. Using its own MiXCR run on the multiplex PCR reads, TCRdb lists one record per CDR3 protein. The sample has a few hundred thousand distinct CDR3 sequences, around 15% seen once. The sequencing input was blood. The receptors derive from a woman under 30 with Graves' hyperthyroidism.

This clonotype appeared many times. The chain links TRBV11-1 to TRBJ2-2; TRBD2 matches at 9 bases. Trimming at V came to 4 bases and at J to 5 bases, leaving 8 bases not matched to a gene. From germline, CDR1 is SGHAT and CDR2 FQDESV (reference sequence). CDR3 size: 16 residues. The CDR3 nucleotides are TGTGCCAGCAGCTACGTTAGCGGGAGAGGTACCGGGGAGCTGTTTTTT. It codes for CASSYVSGRGTGELFF.

This clonotype was detected ten times or more. J is TRBJ1-2 and V is TRBV3-1; weak D call: TRBD1 (5 bases). V was trimmed by 0 bases and J by 6 bases, leaving 11 bases between them. Germline lookup yields CDR1 LGHDT and CDR2 YNNKEL (reference sequence). This CDR3 region has 14 residues. CDR3 region: CASSQERRGHGYTF. In nucleotides, the CDR3 is TGTGCCAGCAGCCAAGAGCGTAGGGGCCATGGCTACACCTTC.

This clonotype was picked up many times. The chain has TRBV28 and TRBJ2-7, with a weak D call TRBD2 (5 bases). There are 16 residues in the CDR3. The germline gives CDR1 MDHEN, CDR2 SYDVKM. V was clipped by 3 bases and J by 0 bases, with 15 bases between them. The CDR3 loop is CASSFSTSLGSYEQYF. In DNA form, the CDR3 reads TGTGCCAGCAGTTTTTCCACTAGTCTCGGCTCCTACGAGCAGTACTTC.

The sample holds a few counts of this clonotype. The chain recombines TRBV27 with TRBJ1-5; the match to TRBD1 covers 8 bases. The CDR3 sequence is 16 residues long. The germline V gene encodes CDR1 MNHEY and CDR2 SMNVEV (reference sequence). V dropped 2 bases and J dropped 1; count of bases not matched to a gene: 4. CDR3 nucleotides: TGTGCCAGCAGTTTAGTTGGACAGGGAAGCAATCAGCCCCAGCATTTT. It translates to CASSLVGQGSNQPQHF.

This clonotype has more than one count but fewer than ten. The V gene is TRBV11-2, the J gene TRBJ2-5; 14 nucleotides align to TRBD2. V shed 3 bases, J shed 1 base, and the junction held 10 bases outside the gene matches. Germline V gives CDR1 SGHAT, CDR2 FQNNGV. The CDR3 spans 19 residues. CDR3 nucleotide sequence: TGTGCCAGCAGCTTCCCGGGACTAGCGGGAGAGCACTTCCAAGAGACCCAGTACTTC. Its protein product is CASSFPGLAGEHFQETQYF.

As regards this clonotype: Since a much larger clone is just one base distant, this may be a read error. The V call is TRBV9, the J call TRBJ2-7; D may correspond to TRBD1 or TRBD2 (5 bases each). The last part of the DNA fits TRBJ2-1 better; the J call may be wrong. Germline lookup yields CDR1 SGDLS and CDR2 YYNGEE. The CDR3 extends over 19 amino acids. CDR3 bases: TGTGCCAGCAGCGTATTCGCTTGGATTATCGGGACGCAGGCCTACGAGCAGTTCTTC. It codes for CASSVFAWIIGTQAYEQFF.

This clonotype was observed many times. The V gene is TRBV5-1, the J gene TRBJ2-1, with 8 bases matching TRBD1. V gave up 0 bases and J gave up 7 bases; unmatched junction bases: 6. The germline gives CDR1 SGHRS, CDR2 YFSETQ. The CDR3 runs 15 residues. CDR3 sequence (DNA): TGCGCCAGCAGCTTGGAACGGACAGGGCGAAATGAGCAGTTCTTC. Translation gives CASSLERTGRNEQFF.

This clonotype was counted at least ten times. The chain couples TRBV12-3 or TRBV12-4 to TRBJ2-5, with 10 positions matching TRBD1. V gave up 6 bases and J gave up 5 bases; unmatched junction bases: 9. This CDR3 spans 15 amino acids. The CDR3 nucleotides read TGTGCCAGCAGCCACCACGGGGGACAGGGGGAGACCCAGTACTTC. This gives the protein CASSHHGGQGETQYF.

This clonotype was counted many times. V and J are TRBV12-3 or TRBV12-4 and TRBJ1-2, with 9 bases matching TRBD1. The CDR3 extends over 14 amino acids. V trimming: 0 bases; J trimming: 8 bases; junction bases outside the gene matches: 4. CDR3 coding DNA: TGTGCCAGCAGTTTAGCACAGGGGGCCTGGGGCTACACCTTC. Protein: CASSLAQGAWGYTF.

Ten or more counts support this clonotype. The rearrangement uses TRBV24-1 and TRBJ2-1; D is ambiguous. V gave up 4 bases and J gave up 3 bases, with 12 bases separating them. Germline CDR1 reads KGHDR; CDR2 reads SFDVKD. The CDR3 is 15 residues long. The CDR3 region is CATSDKGSYYNEQFF. The DNA of the CDR3 is TGTGCCACCAGTGACAAAGGATCATACTACAATGAGCAGTTCTTC.

A remark on this clonotype: With a much larger clone just one base away, this may be a read error. The rearrangement uses TRBV2 and TRBJ1-1; D gene unclear. The CDR3 contains 15 residues. In germline, CDR1 is SNHLY, CDR2 FYNNEI. The CDR3: CASMRGLGVNTGAFF. The CDR3 region has the DNA TGTGCCAGCATGAGAGGGTTGGGTGTGAACACTGGAGCTTTCTTT.

As for this clonotype: The limits of the CDR3 on the DNA are not certain, so only TCRdb's listed CDR3 is given. The V call is TRBV5-6, the J call TRBJ1-5. The CDR3 spans 16 amino acids, including both terminal residues. Per germline, CDR1 SGHDT and CDR2 YYEEEE. The CDR3 protein is CASSFWRRSNNQPQHF.

Ten or more counts support this clonotype. The chain uses TRBV20-1 and TRBJ2-2, with D hard to call. CDR1 is DFQATT, CDR2 SNEGSKA, per germline (reference sequence). The CDR3 spans 13 residues. With 0 bases removed from V and 6 bases from J, the gap between germline ends came to 8 bases. This chain's CDR3 is CSARDFGAGELFF. DNA for the CDR3: TGCAGTGCTAGAGATTTTGGGGCCGGGGAGCTGTTTTTT.

This clonotype was observed at least ten times. This chain joins TRBV9 and TRBJ2-3; 9 positions agree with TRBD2. The CDR3 runs to 15 residues. V lost 4 bases, J lost 4 bases, and 7 bases stayed unmatched. The germline gives CDR1 SGDLS, CDR2 YYNGEE. CDR3 sequence reads: CASSFSGSRSDTQYF. The CDR3 nucleotides read TGTGCCAGCAGCTTTAGCGGGAGTAGGTCAGATACGCAGTATTTT.

The chain is built from TRBV4-2 and TRBJ2-1, with 8 bases aligning to TRBD1. The CDR3 extends over 16 amino acids. V lost 1 base to trimming and J lost 1 base; unmatched junction nucleotides: 3. Looked up from germline, CDR1 is LGHNA and CDR2 is YNFKEQ. The CDR3 coding sequence is TGTGCCAGCAGCCAAGCCAGGGGGCGGTCCTACAATGAGCAGTTCTTC. Encoded protein: CASSQARGRSYNEQFF.

This clonotype was found many times. The V gene is TRBV30, the J gene TRBJ2-7; TRBD1 aligns across 7 bases. V dropped 2 bases and J dropped 2; count of bases not matched to a gene: 9. This CDR3 spans 15 amino acids. Germline V gene sequence: CDR1 GTSNPN, CDR2 SVGIG (reference sequence). The DNA of the CDR3 is TGTGCCTGGAGTCAAGGGACAGTTGAGCCCTACGAGCAGTACGTC. Residues: CAWSQGTVEPYEQYV.

The chain carries TRBV12-3 or TRBV12-4 and TRBJ2-2; TRBD2 agrees at 15 bases. Losses at the gene ends were 4 bases for V and 6 bases for J; bases not matched to a gene: 3. This CDR3 has 16 residues. The CDR3 sequence: CASSSGLAGGAGELFF. CDR3 DNA sequence: TGTGCCAGCAGTTCGGGACTAGCGGGAGGAGCCGGGGAGCTGTTTTTT.